This TCR beta chain comes out of a study of CD8 T cells in ankylosing spondylitis. The table lists this clonotype with a few counts. What it binds is not known. Preparation of TCR beta libraries was done by quantitative 5'-RACE with molecular barcodes. One entry per CDR3 protein results from TCRdb running MiXCR on the 5' RACE reads. The sample lists 150,000 to 200,000 distinct CDR3 sequences, roughly 10% occurring once. Overall study findings and caveats: There were earlier reports of some motif variants in reactive arthritis synovial fluid and blood. In ankylosing spondylitis patients, matched synovial fluid reportedly showed significant enrichment of disease-linked clones.

The material sequenced was blood, either unsorted or a sorted T cell fraction (not recorded which). The sequence came from a male donor with ankylosing spondylitis or in good health (not recorded which).

CDR3 coding DNA: TGTGCCAGCAGCTCCTACCGGGTAGCGGGTGGCTACATTCAGTACTTC. Translation: CASSSYRVAGGYIQYF. V is TRBV6-1 and J is TRBJ2-4; TRBD2 matches at 7 bases. The germline gives CDR1 MNHNS, CDR2 SASEGT. The ends lost 6 bases at V and 8 bases at J; junction bases unmatched: 16. The CDR3 consists of 16 residues.